The subject of this entry is one TCR beta chain. This clone was detected a few times. Its antigen target is currently unknown. Base qualities are missing; no much larger clone stands one base away. The entry originates in a study of shared T cell receptors in the human thymus (dated by TCRdb to the early 2020s). About the investigation overall: The study examined how the human thymus generates shared, self-reactive T-cell receptor alpha chains.

Preparation of the library involved the immunoSEQ multiplex PCR assay. TCRdb mirrors the immuneACCESS table, restricted to in-frame sequences. Some clones are absent from its copies; in checked studies, under half trace to an unresolved V gene, and the reason for the others is unknown. Recorded for this sample are hundreds of thousands of clones; around 82% of them occurred a single time. Roughly 0.013% of the sample comes from the top ten. Ends trimmed: V by 2 bases, J by 1 base; bases unmatched to a gene: 12. From its cysteine to its phenylalanine, the CDR3 spans 21 amino acids. CDR3 DNA is the only sequence kept; it has 63 bases, read in frame from the first base. The CDR1 and CDR2 encoded by the germline V gene are LGHNA and YNFKEQ. These records were also assigned to another study, of human thymus T cells. From that second study: In Finland, the donors were immunologically healthy infants who were having open corrective cardiac surgery for congenital heart defects. Thymus tissue was obtained as surgical resects removed during corrective cardiac surgery. Biased V and J gene segment usage appeared to be present in both thymic and peripheral blood repertoires. According to the related research, thymic TCR repertoires were highly overlapping among unrelated individuals. TCR alpha and beta repertoires from seven to nine infant thymus samples and a few related peripheral blood samples were characterized in the study. Donor ages ranged from about 7 to 244 days, and the cohort comprised about six male and a couple of female infants. Thymocytes were mechanically released from the tissue and were stored as pellets of roughly 9.5-30 million cells at -70 degrees C. Genomic DNA was extracted from frozen cell pellets with a QIAsymphony instrument. Using the immunoSEQ multiplex PCR assay, the TCRB and TCRAD loci were amplified from a standardized quantity of quality-controlled genomic DNA. Amplicons spanned the V(D)J region at a length sufficient to cover the CDR3 and identify V and J genes. Amplicon sequencing was performed on an Illumina platform through the commercial immunoSEQ service. Primer bias and sequencing errors were corrected as previously described, and TCRAD and TCRB were defined on the basis of the IMGT database. The repertoires were analysed using immunoSEQ Analyzer 3.0 and VDJTools for basic statistics, V/J segment usage, diversity estimates, rarefaction and pairwise overlap. Chao1, ChaoE, Efron-Thisted, Shannon and inverse Simpson indices were used to estimate diversity, which was also estimated on datasets down-sampled to the smallest sample. For repertoire overlap, CDR3 nucleotide sequence, V gene and J gene had to match strictly, and clustering was done by Jaccard-based multidimensional scaling. Thymus samples yielded on average roughly 790,000 unique TCRB clonotypes, compared with some 89,000 from blood samples.

This sequence uses TRBV4-2 and TRBJ2-2, and TRBD2 aligns with 14 junction nucleotides. The specimen was thymocytes. The TCR was taken from a boy under two years old with a congenital heart defect. Donor details come from another sample of the same person, matched by shared clones. The CDR3 region has the sequence CASSQTGRETSGRENTGELFF. The DNA sequence is given as TGTGCCAGCAGCCAAACGGGACGGGAGACTAGCGGGAGGGAGAACACCGGGGAGCTGTTTTTT.